These T cell receptor beta chains were read from a single sample in a study of cytomegalovirus exposure and HLA in healthy donors. The data were produced by immunoSEQ multiplex PCR, yet TCRdb's version contains in-frame clones alone and is incomplete. The data contain 130,000 to 150,000 clones, over 65% of them singletons. Sequencing was carried out using PBMCs. The receptors here all came from a man aged 35-49 years in good health and CMV-seropositive. Both conserved end residues are part of each CDR3. D genes are given only for firm matches. Clone size is not always given. Where it is, it says once, few, many or a class for expanded clones.

V gene,J gene,clone size,D gene,CDR3 protein,CDR3 DNA
TRBV28,TRBJ1-2,.,.,CASSPRLHSGAPYGYTF,TGTGCCAGCAGTCCCCGCCTGCATAGCGGGGCGCCGTATGGCTACACCTTC
TRBV4-2,TRBJ2-1,.,TRBD2,CASSQELAGGGEQFF,TGTGCCAGCAGCCAAGAACTAGCGGGAGGTGGTGAGCAGTTCTTC
TRBV18,TRBJ1-2,.,TRBD1,CASSPGTGFYGYTF,TGTGCCAGCTCGCCCGGGACAGGGTTTTATGGCTACACCTTC
TRBV13,TRBJ1-6,.,TRBD1,CASSLGGQGYYSPLHF,TGTGCCAGCAGCTTAGGGGGACAGGGGTATTATTCACCCCTCCACTTT
TRBV4-2,TRBJ1-4,.,.,CASSQDPQGREKLFF,TGTGCCAGCAGCCAAGACCCCCAGGGAAGGGAAAAACTGTTTTTT
TRBV29-1,TRBJ2-7,few,.,CSVEELHGDEQYF,TGCAGCGTTGAGGAGCTTCACGGGGACGAGCAGTACTTC
TRBV28,TRBJ1-1,.,.,CASSFAQNTEAFF,TGTGCCAGCAGTTTTGCGCAGAACACTGAAGCTTTCTTT
TRBV7-2,TRBJ1-2,.,TRBD1,CASSPRGHYGYTF,TGTGCCAGCAGCCCCAGGGGGCACTATGGCTACACCTTC
TRBV11-2,TRBJ2-5,.,.,CASSSGEYQETQYF,TGTGCCAGCAGCTCAGGGGAGTACCAAGAGACCCAGTACTTC
TRBV6-1,TRBJ2-3,once,.,CASSRGTATDTQYF,TGTGCCAGCAGCCGCGGGACAGCCACAGATACGCAGTATTTT
TRBV4-2,TRBJ2-7,.,.,CASSRSTGFQSYEQYF,TGTGCCAGCAGCCGATCGACGGGTTTTCAATCCTACGAGCAGTACTTC
TRBV11-2,TRBJ2-7,.,TRBD2,CASSPLGLAGGRPYEQYF,TGTGCCAGCAGCCCCCTGGGGCTAGCGGGAGGGAGGCCCTACGAGCAGTACTTC
TRBV19,TRBJ2-3,once,.,CASRKRVADTQYF,TGTGCCAGTAGGAAGAGGGTCGCAGATACGCAGTATTTT
TRBV18,TRBJ2-7,.,TRBD1,CASSPRQGDEQYF,TGTGCCAGCTCACCGCGACAGGGCGACGAGCAGTACTTC
TRBV7-9,TRBJ2-7,.,.,CASTRGEREQYF,TGTGCCAGCACCAGGGGAGAGCGCGAGCAGTACTTC
TRBV18,TRBJ2-7,.,TRBD1,CASSRRQGDEQYF,TGTGCCAGCTCACGACGACAGGGAGATGAGCAGTACTTC
TRBV27,TRBJ2-1,.,TRBD1,CASRLEQGSYNEQFF,TGTGCCAGCAGACTGGAACAGGGGTCCTACAATGAGCAGTTCTTC
TRBV11-2,TRBJ2-5,.,.,CASSLDPETQYF,TGTGCCAGCAGCTTAGATCCGGAGACCCAGTACTTC
TRBV4-2,TRBJ2-2,.,.,CASSPGGTGTGELFF,TGTGCCAGCAGCCCCGGGGGAACGGGCACCGGGGAGCTGTTTTTT
TRBV19,TRBJ1-3,.,.,CASMDILPGNTIYF,TGTGCCAGTATGGACATCCTCCCGGGAAACACCATATATTTT
TRBV7-9,TRBJ2-1,.,TRBD2,CASSPPGGSTNEQFF,TGTGCCAGCAGCCCCCCAGGCGGGAGCACCAATGAGCAGTTCTTC
TRBV2,TRBJ2-7,.,TRBD1,CASSEQGVSYEQYF,TGTGCCAGCAGTGAGCAGGGGGTCTCCTACGAGCAGTACTTC
TRBV5-1,TRBJ1-4,.,.,CASSLNSPKEKLFF,TGCGCCAGCAGCTTGAACAGCCCTAAAGAAAAACTGTTTTTT
TRBV28,TRBJ1-1,.,.,CASSFRGQVNTEAFF,TGTGCCAGCAGTTTCAGGGGCCAGGTGAACACTGAAGCTTTCTTT
TRBV6-6,TRBJ2-7,.,TRBD2,CASMAGGSNEQYF,TGTGCCAGCATGGCGGGAGGGTCGAACGAGCAGTACTTC